The present T cell receptor beta chain was sequenced within a study of T-cell memory formation after mild COVID-19. Points from the study as a whole: Confirmation was lacking for SARS-CoV-2 specificity of second-wave clones that peaked on day 37. Pre-infection memory carried some responding clones, suggesting that cross-reactive memory joined. CD8+ contracting clones occupied EMRA, while CD4+ ones occupied mainly CM and EM.

About this clonotype: Its cognate antigen is unknown.

Trimming shortened V by 3 bases and J by 2 bases, and 10 bases separated the two germline ends. CDR3 size: 13 residues. Germline CDR1 is DFQATT and CDR2 is SNEGSKA (reference sequence). The authors produced TCR alpha and TCR beta cDNA libraries with sample barcodes and UMIs by 5'RACE using constant-segment primers. MiXCR was run by TCRdb on the 5' RACE reads, yielding one entry per CDR3 protein. The sample consists of under 550,000 distinct CDR3 sequences, about 18% of them appearing once. The sequencing sample was made of PBMCs or a T cell subset sorted from them (not recorded which). This clonotype was sampled from an adult woman who had mild COVID-19 (a few samples of this study predate the infection). Cell type and time point are not known. The V and J genes are TRBV20-1 and TRBJ1-1, with unresolved D. CDR3 nucleotide sequence: TGCAGTGCTAGTGTGACACCTAACACTGAAGCTTTCTTT. Translated: CSASVTPNTEAFF.